The next 32 T cell receptor beta chains were all read from a single sample in a study of blood T cell repertoires in COVID-19. Profiling relied on immunoSEQ multiplex PCR, and the TCRdb table lists in-frame clones only, not all of them. The sample has roughly 130,000 clones; over 60% are singletons. Sequencing used peripheral blood. The receptors derive from a man older than 75 with acute or convalescent COVID-19.

The V and J genes are TRBV19 and TRBJ2-1; perhaps TRBD1 as D (5 bases). The CDR3 covers 13 residues. V lost 6 bases and J lost 1, with 7 bases in between. CDR1 and CDR2 (germline): LNHDA, SQIVND (reference sequence). The chain's CDR3 is CASSRESYNEQFF. DNA of the CDR3: TGTGCCAGTAGCAGGGAATCCTACAATGAGCAGTTCTTC. The full variable domain, with the rest looked up from reference TRBV19 and TRBJ2-1, is DGGITQSPKYLFRKEGQNVTLSCEQNLNHDAMYWYRQDPGQGLRLIYYSQIVNDFQKGDIAEGYSVSREKKESFPLTVTSAQKNPTAFYLCASSRESYNEQFFGPGTRLTVL.

The table lists this clone with a count of one. The CDR3 region is CASRKTGGIGELFF. The CDR3 DNA is TGTGCCAGCAGGAAGACAGGGGGGATCGGGGAGCTGTTTTTT. The gene calls are TRBV28 and TRBJ2-2, with TRBD1 matching over 9 bases. Germline lookup yields CDR1 MDHEN and CDR2 SYDVKM. With 6 bases clipped from V and 7 bases from J, the junction kept 6 bases outside the gene matches. This CDR3 region has 14 residues.

Only a few counts were recorded for this clone. The chain couples TRBV29-1 to TRBJ2-7; 10 bases line up with TRBD1. The CDR3 extends over 13 amino acids. Losses at the gene ends were 4 bases for V and 6 bases for J; bases not matched to a gene: 6. CDR1 and CDR2 from the germline V gene are SQVTM and ANQGSEA. In DNA, the CDR3 is TGCAGCGTTGCATTGACAGGGGGCGGCGAGCAGTACTTC. Its protein product is CSVALTGGGEQYF.

The CDR3 DNA is TGTGCCAGCAGGGAACAGGGAGTCGGGGAGCTGTTTTTT. It encodes CASREQGVGELFF. The V gene is TRBV5-4, the J gene TRBJ2-2; TRBD1 might be the D (6 bases). The CDR3 has 13 amino acids. Between the trimmed V and J ends, which lost 5 bases and 7 bases, there was a span of 12 bases. The germline CDR1 and CDR2 sequences are SGHNT and YYREEE (reference sequence).

The rearrangement joins TRBV13 to TRBJ2-7; 10 bases agree with TRBD1. The V gene end was trimmed by 2 bases and the J gene end by 5 bases; junction bases not matched to a gene: 9. The CDR3 is 16 residues long. Germline V gene sequence: CDR1 PRHDT, CDR2 FYEKMQ (reference sequence). The CDR3 region has the DNA TGTGCCAGCAGCTTATTTTTGACAGGGGGCCGGGACGAGCAGTACTTC. Amino acid sequence: CASSLFLTGGRDEQYF.

This chain links TRBV6-2 or TRBV6-3 with TRBJ2-7; D is perhaps TRBD1 (5 bases). The germline V gene has CDR1 MNHEY and CDR2 SVGEGT. Trimming took off 5 bases at V and 2 bases at J, with 16 bases between the two ends. The CDR3 is 15 amino acids. The CDR3 region is CASSRHDRFTYEQYF. In DNA form, the CDR3 reads TGTGCCAGCAGTCGACACGACAGATTCACCTACGAGCAGTACTTC.

This clone has only one observation. This may be a read error, as it is one base from a much larger clone. This sample includes further DNA sequences coding for the same CDR3. The V gene is TRBV28, the J gene TRBJ2-7; D unresolved. The CDR3 totals 10 residues. CDR1 is MDHEN, CDR2 SYDVKM, per germline. Between the trimmed V and J ends, which lost 6 bases and 3 bases, there was a span of 3 bases. CDR3 loop: CASSRYEQYF. CDR3 DNA: TGTGCCAGCAGCCGCTACGAGCAGTACTTC.

Of note for this clone: Other DNA sequences in this specimen translate into the identical CDR3. The V call is TRBV28, the J call TRBJ1-2, with D possibly matching TRBD1 (5 bases). The CDR3 is 13 amino acids. Germline V gene data show CDR1 as MDHEN and CDR2 as SYDVKM. V shed 3 bases and J shed 3 bases, with 8 bases lying between them. The CDR3 DNA follows: TGTGCCAGCAGTTTGGGGACTGACTATGGCTACACCTTC. Protein: CASSLGTDYGYTF.

The chain carries TRBV13 and TRBJ2-5, with D maybe TRBD1 (5 bases). The V and J ends lost 2 bases and 5 bases respectively, with 9 bases between them. The CDR3 length is 13 residues. Germline V lookup: CDR1 PRHDT, CDR2 FYEKMQ (reference sequence). CDR3 coding DNA: TGTGCCAGCAGCTTACTAGGGGCTGAGACCCAGTACTTC. This sequence encodes CASSLLGAETQYF.

This chain links TRBV11-2 with TRBJ1-5; possible D gene TRBD1, 6 bases. Germline V gives CDR1 SGHAT, CDR2 FQNNGV. With 4 bases removed from V and 3 bases from J, the gap between germline ends came to 13 bases. CDR3 length: 15 amino acids. The CDR3 bases are TGTGCCAGCAGCTCCGCCGGGACAAACAATCAGCCCCAGCATTTT. This gives the protein CASSSAGTNNQPQHF.

This rearrangement joins TRBV7-7 to TRBJ2-5; TRBD1 might be the D (7 bases). V lost 5 bases and J lost 4, with 17 bases in between. Looked up from germline, CDR1 is SSHAT and CDR2 is FNYEAQ (reference sequence). CDR3 length: 15 amino acids. The CDR3, as DNA: TGTGCCAGCAGCCTCCAGGGGGGTATGGGAGAGACCCAGTACTTC. Protein: CASSLQGGMGETQYF. Together with reference TRBV7-7 and TRBJ2-5, the CDR3 gives the full variable domain: GAGVSQSPRYKVTKRGQDVTLRCDPISSHATLYWYQQALGQGPEFLTYFNYEAQPDKSGLPSDRFSAERPEGSISTLTIQRTEQRDSAMYRCASSLQGGMGETQYFGPGTRLLVL.

The chain carries TRBV7-3 and TRBJ1-1; perhaps TRBD1 as D (6 bases). The V gene's germline CDR1 is SGHTA and CDR2 FQGTGA. Trimming removed 5 bases at V and 5 bases at J, with 15 bases between. This CDR3 has 14 residues. CDR3 protein: CASSQAGATTEAFF. The CDR3 nucleotides read TGTGCCAGCAGCCAGGCAGGGGCTACGACTGAAGCTTTCTTT.

This clone was detected a few times. The V and J genes are TRBV28 and TRBJ2-1, with 9 positions matching TRBD1. V trimming: 7 bases; J trimming: 4 bases; junction bases outside the gene matches: 5. From germline, CDR1 is MDHEN and CDR2 SYDVKM. The CDR3 is made up of 14 amino acids. The CDR3: CASIKGTGYNEQFF. CDR3 coding DNA: TGTGCCAGCATCAAGGGGACAGGGTACAATGAGCAGTTCTTC.

The V call is TRBV2, the J call TRBJ1-1; 9 positions agree with TRBD1. Germline CDR1 SNHLY, CDR2 FYNNEI. V lost 5 bases, J lost 4 bases, and 2 bases stayed unmatched. The CDR3 totals 13 residues. The CDR3 bases are TGTGCCAGCAGTCAGACAGGGGGCACTGAAGCTTTCTTT. It codes for CASSQTGGTEAFF.

This chain connects TRBV18 to TRBJ2-2, with 7 positions matching TRBD1. Germline lookup yields CDR1 KGHSH and CDR2 LQKENI. V shed 4 bases and J 0 bases; nucleotides not matched to a gene: 2. CDR3 length: 15 residues. The CDR3 DNA is TGTGCCAGCTCACGGCAGGGGGCGAACACCGGGGAGCTGTTTTTT. Its translation is CASSRQGANTGELFF. The variable domain in full, completed from reference TRBV18 and TRBJ2-2, reads NAGVMQNPRHLVRRRGQEARLRCSPMKGHSHVYWYRQLPEEGLKFMVYLQKENIIDESGMPKERFSAEFPKEGPSILRIQQVVRGDSAAYFCASSRQGANTGELFFGEGSRLTVL.

The chain employs TRBV7-9 and TRBJ1-6; D ambiguous. CDR3 length: 13 amino acids. Germline values: CDR1 SEHNR, CDR2 FQNEAQ (reference sequence). Trimming took off 1 base at V and 8 bases at J, with 6 bases between the two ends. In DNA, the CDR3 is TGTGCCAGCAGCTTAGGACTCGATTCACCCCTCCACTTT. Translation: CASSLGLDSPLHF.

The chain recombines TRBV6-2 or TRBV6-3 with TRBJ1-2; unclear D gene. CDR3 length: 15 residues. The germline V and J ends were trimmed by 4 bases and 13 bases, with 25 bases remaining between them. Germline V gives CDR1 MNHEY, CDR2 SVGEGT. For the CDR3, the DNA is TGTGCCAGCAGTTTTTCCTCAAGCTCTCCGGGTCGGGGCACCTTC. Its translation: CASSFSSSSPGRGTF.

In this sample, this clone turned up a few times. The chain recombines TRBV29-1 with TRBJ1-1; 9 bases are a match to TRBD1. The CDR3 contains 13 residues. Per the germline V gene, CDR1 is SQVTM and CDR2 is ANQGSEA. Unmatched junction bases numbered 4, after V lost 5 bases and J lost 3 bases. This CDR3 reads CSVKGQGYTEAFF. As DNA, the CDR3 is TGCAGCGTTAAAGGACAGGGGTACACTGAAGCTTTCTTT. The full variable domain, in which reference TRBV29-1 and TRBJ1-1 provide the parts outside the CDR3, is SAVISQKPSRDICQRGTSLTIQCQVDSQVTMMFWYRQQPGQSLTLIATANQGSEATYESGFVIDKFPISRPNLTFSTLTVSNMSPEDSSIYLCSVKGQGYTEAFFGQGTRLTVV.

This clone has a handful of counts. V is TRBV10-2 and J is TRBJ1-5, with unresolved D. The CDR3 runs 13 residues. Trimming left V 2 bases short and J 9 bases short, with 11 bases between. The V gene's germline CDR1 is WSHSY and CDR2 SAAADI. The CDR3 region is CASSEAAGGPQHF. CDR3 sequence (DNA): TGCGCCAGCAGTGAGGCAGCCGGAGGGCCCCAGCATTTT.

The rearrangement links TRBV2 to TRBJ1-5, with a weak D call TRBD1 (5 bases). V was shortened by 6 bases and J by 4 bases, with 13 bases between the two germline ends. The CDR3 is 14 amino acids. CDR1 and CDR2 (germline): SNHLY, FYNNEI. The CDR3: CASRGGGDNQPQHF. Here the CDR3 DNA reads TGTGCCAGCAGAGGCGGGGGAGATAATCAGCCCCAGCATTTT.

V and J are TRBV19 and TRBJ2-5; a weak D match, TRBD2 (5 bases). Germline V CDR1 and CDR2: LNHDA, SQIVND (reference sequence). The ends were cut back, 1 base at V and 0 bases at J, with 15 bases in the middle. CDR3 size: 17 residues. The CDR3 spells CASSIGGADWYQETQYF. As DNA, the CDR3 is TGTGCCAGTAGTATAGGGGGAGCGGACTGGTACCAAGAGACCCAGTACTTC.

The rearrangement uses TRBV18 and TRBJ2-2, with a tentative D call TRBD2 (6 bases). In germline, CDR1 is KGHSH, CDR2 LQKENI. The CDR3 is 19 amino acids. V was cut by 2 bases and J by 1 base, with 20 bases left in between. Written as DNA, the CDR3 is TGTGCCAGCTCACCATTTACCCTCCTTACGGGGGAGAACACCGGGGAGCTGTTTTTT. Protein sequence: CASSPFTLLTGENTGELFF. Filled out from reference TRBV18 and TRBJ2-2, the complete variable domain reads NAGVMQNPRHLVRRRGQEARLRCSPMKGHSHVYWYRQLPEEGLKFMVYLQKENIIDESGMPKERFSAEFPKEGPSILRIQQVVRGDSAAYFCASSPFTLLTGENTGELFFGEGSRLTVL.

This chain uses TRBV5-6 with TRBJ2-2; no clear D gene. The CDR3 covers 15 residues. Looked up from germline, CDR1 is SGHDT and CDR2 is YYEEEE. V was trimmed by 5 bases and J by 0 bases, leaving 11 bases between them. CDR3 sequence (DNA): TGTGCCAGCAGACCCCGTAGTCCGAACACCGGGGAGCTGTTTTTT. It encodes CASRPRSPNTGELFF.

This clone is a singleton in its sample. CDR3 region: CASSSWTGYEQYF. In DNA form, the CDR3 reads TGTGCCAGCAGTTCCTGGACAGGATACGAGCAGTACTTC. The chain couples TRBV6-2 or TRBV6-3 to TRBJ2-7; TRBD1 matches 7 bases. The junction had 4 bases not matched to a gene; V was cut back by 4 bases and J by 4 bases. The CDR3 consists of 13 residues. In germline, CDR1 is MNHEY, CDR2 SVGEGT.

As concerns this clone: This specimen includes other DNA sequences encoding the same CDR3. The DNA for the CDR3 is TGTGCCAGCTCACGACAGGGGGCGAATTCACCCCTCCACTTT. Translating gives CASSRQGANSPLHF. The V gene is TRBV18, the J gene TRBJ1-6, with 10 bases that match TRBD1. The trim removed 4 bases at V and 7 bases at J, leaving 1 base unmatched. The CDR3 sequence is 14 residues long. Germline V lookup: CDR1 KGHSH, CDR2 LQKENI.

In its sample, this clone was seen a few times. This chain links TRBV19 with TRBJ1-1; a possible D gene is TRBD1 (5 bases). The CDR3 runs to 13 residues. Per germline, CDR1 LNHDA and CDR2 SQIVND (reference sequence). With 3 bases removed from V and 4 bases from J, the gap between germline ends came to 9 bases. Here the CDR3 reads CASSILGGTEAFF. DNA of the CDR3: TGTGCCAGTAGTATCCTGGGGGGCACTGAAGCTTTCTTT.

This CDR3 reads CAGRTGISTDTQYF. As DNA, the CDR3 is TGTGCCGGACGCACAGGGATTTCGACAGATACGCAGTATTTT. V and J are TRBV2 and TRBJ2-3; possible D gene TRBD1, 6 bases. This CDR3 is 14 amino acids long. Germline V gives CDR1 SNHLY, CDR2 FYNNEI. The V end lost 11 bases, the J end lost 3 bases, and 18 bases lay between the germline ends.

This clone was counted a few times. The genes are TRBV9 and TRBJ1-6, with no clear D. Trimming took 1 base from V and 5 from J, leaving 4 bases between them. The CDR3 is 13 amino acids. Germline lookup yields CDR1 SGDLS and CDR2 YYNGEE. The CDR3 region is CASSVTDNSPLHF. The CDR3 bases are TGTGCCAGCAGCGTAACAGATAATTCACCCCTCCACTTT.

This clone was observed once. The chain recombines TRBV6-2 or TRBV6-3 with TRBJ2-7; tentatively, D is TRBD1 (6 bases). V lost 2 bases and J lost 7, with 12 bases in between. Germline CDR1 MNHEY, CDR2 SVGEGT. There are 13 residues in the CDR3. CDR3 protein: CASSYDRPGEQYF. The CDR3 DNA is TGTGCCAGCAGTTACGACAGGCCAGGAGAGCAGTACTTC.

This rearrangement joins TRBV7-9 to TRBJ1-5; TRBD1 is a possible D gene (5 bases). The CDR3 is made up of 15 amino acids. V gave up 4 bases and J gave up 3 bases, with 13 bases separating them. Per germline, CDR1 SEHNR and CDR2 FQNEAQ (reference sequence). The CDR3 region is CASSWGGDYNQPQHF. CDR3 sequence (DNA): TGTGCCAGCAGCTGGGGGGGGGACTACAATCAGCCCCAGCATTTT.

CDR3 bases: TGTGCCACCAGTCTGGGGACTAGCTCCTACGAGCAGTACTTC. Protein sequence: CATSLGTSSYEQYF. The rearrangement uses TRBV24-1 and TRBJ2-7; 8 bases are shared with TRBD2. Germline V gene lookup returns CDR1 KGHDR and CDR2 SFDVKD. Trimming cost V 6 bases and J 0 bases; bases outside gene matches: 3. CDR3 length: 14 residues.

This rearrangement joins TRBV18 to TRBJ2-3, with 7 bases matching TRBD2. The germline CDR1 and CDR2 sequences are KGHSH and LQKENI. Trimming removed 3 bases from V and 3 bases from J; junction bases left unmatched: 15. The CDR3 consists of 18 residues. CDR3 loop: CASSPDLSGGGKTDTQYF. The CDR3 DNA follows: TGTGCCAGCTCACCCGACCTCTCTGGCGGGGGAAAGACAGATACGCAGTATTTT.